Below are 10 T cell receptor beta chains sequenced from a single sample in a study of breast tumors, draining lymph nodes, adjacent tissues (dated by TCRdb to between 2015 and 2016). The library relied on multiplex PCR. Instrument on record: Illumina HiSeq 2000. In TCRdb, the public reads were trimmed at Q25 with fastp and aligned with MiXCR, with productive beta chains retained. Each record represents a unique CDR3 protein, reported with the most common genes and DNA among its rows. The sample table holds about 230,000 distinct CDR3 sequences, of which about 30% were seen once. In total, the top ten clones hold 1.2% to 1.5% of the sample. Lymph node samples were obtained from the axillary draining lymph nodes of breast cancer patients. The sample taken for sequencing was axillary lymph node tissue. These receptors originate from a female donor with breast cancer. Some clones in this sample may be carry-over from other donors' samples.

This clonotype was counted only a few times. The genes are TRBV28 and TRBJ2-3, with 12 bases that match TRBD2. CDR1 is MDHEN and CDR2 is SYDVKM in the germline V gene. The CDR3 has 15 residues. V lost 6 bases and J lost 2; bases outside the gene matches: 3. The CDR3 here is CASRTSGRTTDTQYF. The CDR3 DNA reads as TGTGCCAGCAGAACTAGCGGGAGGACCACAGATACGCAGTATTTT. Full variable domain (rest looked up from reference TRBV28 and TRBJ2-3): DVKVTQSSRYLVKRTGEKVFLECVQDMDHENMFWYRQDPGLGLRLIYFSYDVKMKEKGDIPEGYSVSREKKERFSLILESASTNQTSMYLCASRTSGRTTDTQYFGPGTRLTVL.

This clonotype was counted a few times. Possible read error: a much larger clone is one base away. The chain employs TRBV12-3 or TRBV12-4 and TRBJ2-3; D gene ambiguous. The CDR3 totals 12 residues. Trimming stripped 3 bases from V and 6 bases from J, with 7 bases between. CDR3 amino acids: CASSFNPDTQYF. The CDR3 DNA sequence: TGTGCCAGCAGTTTCAACCCCGATACGCAGTATTTT.

This clonotype was recorded at least ten times. The chain links TRBV6-1 to TRBJ2-7; TRBD1 matches 7 bases. This CDR3 is 16 amino acids long. In germline, CDR1 is MNHNS, CDR2 SASEGT. Trimming cost V 5 bases and J 1 base; bases outside gene matches: 11. The chain's CDR3 is CASSRDSLPPSYEQYF. In nucleotides, the CDR3 is TGTGCCAGCAGTAGGGACAGCCTCCCACCATCCTACGAGCAGTACTTC.

There are many counts of this clonotype. This rearrangement joins TRBV7-2 to TRBJ2-7; D may be TRBD1 or TRBD2 (5 bases each). The V gene lost 4 bases and the J gene lost 0 bases, with 13 bases spanning the gap. The germline V gene has CDR1 SGHTA and CDR2 FQGNSA. The length of the CDR3 is 15 residues. CDR3 coding DNA: TGTGCCAGCAGCTGGGACCCCACCCCCTCCTACGAGCAGTACTTC. It yields the protein CASSWDPTPSYEQYF.

This clonotype was seen repeatedly, ten times or more. The chain combines TRBV30 with TRBJ1-5, with a weak D call TRBD1 (6 bases). Trimming took off 0 bases at V and 7 bases at J, with 13 bases between the two ends. The CDR3 consists of 14 residues. Per the germline V gene, CDR1 is GTSNPN and CDR2 is SVGIG (reference sequence). The DNA of the CDR3 is TGTGCCTGGAGTGTGGGGACAAAGGGCCAGCCCCAGCATTTT. As protein: CAWSVGTKGQPQHF.

This clonotype was counted at least ten times. The rearrangement links TRBV19 to TRBJ1-4; a possible D gene is TRBD1 (6 bases). Trimming removed 3 bases from V and 8 bases from J, with 19 bases in between. Germline V gene data show CDR1 as LNHDA and CDR2 as SQIVND (reference sequence). The CDR3 consists of 16 residues. The chain's CDR3 is CASSISYRASNEKLFF. CDR3 in DNA: TGTGCCAGTAGTATTAGTTACAGGGCCTCGAACGAAAAACTGTTTTTT.

The table lists this clonotype with a few counts. This may come from a read error, since a much larger clone is one base off. The chain joins TRBV4-1 to TRBJ2-5, with D tentatively TRBD2 (6 bases). The CDR3 totals 16 residues. Trimming took off 1 base at V and 6 bases at J, with 18 bases between the two ends. The germline V gene has CDR1 MGHRA and CDR2 YSYEKL. This CDR3 reads CASSQVGGGELKTQYF. Here the CDR3 DNA reads TGCGCCAGCAGCCAAGTCGGGGGAGGTGAGTTGAAGACCCAGTACTTC.

This clonotype appeared many times. The CDR3 coding sequence is TGTGCCAGCAGCAATAGCGGCTCGAACACCGGGGAGCTGTTTTTT. It encodes CASSNSGSNTGELFF. The chain couples TRBV3-1 to TRBJ2-2, with D perhaps matching TRBD2 (6 bases). CDR3 length: 15 amino acids. V lost 5 bases to trimming and J lost 0 bases, with 10 bases between them. Germline V CDR1 and CDR2: LGHDT, YNNKEL (reference sequence).

The chain carries TRBV11-3 and TRBJ1-1; D is undetermined. V lost 4 bases and J lost 5, with 11 bases in between. CDR3 length equals 13 residues. Germline CDR1 and CDR2: SGHNT and YENEEA. CDR3 sequence reads: CASSSSGRTEAFF. CDR3 DNA: TGTGCCAGCAGCTCCTCAGGTCGAACTGAAGCTTTCTTT.

This clonotype was observed many times. V and J are TRBV5-6 and TRBJ2-1; 7 bases line up with TRBD2. Germline-derived CDR1 and CDR2 are SGHDT and YYEEEE. The V segment lost 0 bases and the J segment 8 bases; nucleotides outside the gene matches: 5. This CDR3 is 14 amino acids long. As DNA, the CDR3 is TGTGCCAGCAGCTTGGCTGGGGGAGGGGATGAGCAGTTCTTC. Protein: CASSLAGGGDEQFF. Full variable domain (rest looked up from reference TRBV5-6 and TRBJ2-1): DAGVTQSPTHLIKTRGQQVTLRCSPKSGHDTVSWYQQALGQGPQFIFQYYEEEERQRGNFPDRFSGHQFPNYSSELNVNALLLGDSALYLCASSLAGGGDEQFFGPGTRLTVL.